This T cell receptor (beta chain) is drawn from a study of blood T cells in healthy people across ages. CDR1 and CDR2 (germline): DFQATT, SNEGSKA (reference sequence). The CDR3 totals 16 residues. The ends were cut back, 3 bases at V and 4 bases at J, with 19 bases in the middle. Note on this clonotype: Its specificity is not known.

The study recruited healthy Caucasian donors from Russia who were aged about 6 to 95. Overall study findings and caveats: Diversity was higher, and naive CD4+ cells more numerous, in long-lived donors than in aged donors.

Alongside a J-beta primer mix, a sample-barcoded 5' primer served in a second PCR lasting roughly 6 to 12 cycles. MiXCR was run by TCRdb on the 5' RACE reads, yielding one entry per CDR3 protein. The sample has 950,000 to 1,200,000 distinct CDR3 sequences, roughly two fifths seen once; the top ten hold around 13%. This clonotype was sampled from a man younger than 35 in good health. Sequenced material: blood. This rearrangement joins TRBV20-1 to TRBJ1-3; D is unclear. CDR3 sequence: CSASKAYSRTGNTIYF. CDR3 DNA sequence: TGCAGTGCTAGTAAGGCCTACTCAAGAACGGGAAACACCATATATTTT.